The rows below give T cell receptor beta chains drawn from one sample of a study of graft-versus-host responses after intestinal transplantation. Profiled with immunoSEQ multiplex PCR; TCRdb holds only in-frame clones, not every one. The profile covers roughly 34,000 clones, with roughly 94% appearing a single time and around 0.2% taken by the ten largest. These receptors' antigens are unknown. Sequencing was performed on unstimulated CD4+ T cells sorted from spleen or lymph node cells, taken before transplant. The receptors come from a human donor who was the organ donor for an intestinal transplant. Both conserved end residues are part of each CDR3.

j_gene	v_gene	CDR3aa
TRBJ2-6	TRBV30	CAWSSRTGAISGANVLTF
TRBJ2-5	TRBV6-1	CASHRSPGETQYF
TRBJ2-5	TRBV5-5	CASSHGPSGGAGETQYF
TRBJ1-2	TRBV7-2	CASSRRVPLNYGYTF
TRBJ1-1	TRBV6-6	CASSYVGRNTEAFF
TRBJ1-1	TRBV21-1	CASSKEPHGRNTEAFF
TRBJ1-2	TRBV7-8	CASSPGQLGYGYTF
TRBJ1-6	TRBV28	CASTTGPTEIPVSEGGENSPLHF
TRBJ2-3	TRBV7-9	CASSLGLSGDTQYF
TRBJ2-7	TRBV28	CASSAGTFYEQYF
TRBJ2-5	TRBV15	CATSPGTPYQETQYF
TRBJ2-3	TRBV4-1	CASSQDGQLTDTQYF
TRBJ1-4	TRBV19	CASSIGAEKLFF
TRBJ2-5	TRBV30	CAWSTLGTSGDKRTQYF
TRBJ2-7	TRBV6-5	CASRRGAAYEQYF
TRBJ1-4	TRBV2	CATTLNTVNEKLFF
TRBJ2-2	TRBV28	CASSFRGVNTGELFF
TRBJ2-5	TRBV4-3	CASSQDWGRVQETQYF
TRBJ2-5	TRBV5-1	CASSLSSRGETQYF
TRBJ1-2	TRBV9	CASSVRPRGTGDRGYTF
TRBJ1-1	TRBV5-4	CASSLLGTETMNTEAFF
TRBJ2-3	TRBV5-5	CASSSDSTDTQYF